The clone carrying this T cell receptor beta chain was counted only a few times. Together with a sample-barcoded 5' primer, a J-beta primer mix was included in a second PCR lasting roughly 7 to 11 cycles. The template-switch adaptor, which had 12 random nucleotides, put a tag on each cDNA molecule. MiXCR, applied by TCRdb to the 5' RACE reads, yields one record per CDR3 protein. The table has 850,000 to 1,100,000 distinct CDR3 sequences, roughly two fifths seen once; the top ten hold less than 15%. The germline CDR1 and CDR2 sequences are WSHSY and SAAADI. The CDR3 extends over 17 amino acids. Losses at the gene ends were 4 bases for V and 7 bases for J; bases not matched to a gene: 15. These data originate in a study of blood T cells in healthy people across ages.

The TCR sequence derives from a man younger than 30 in good health. The chain employs TRBV10-2 and TRBJ1-3; 8 positions agree with TRBD1. Sequencing was performed on blood. This CDR3 is CASSADAPGTGWNTIYF. The CDR3 DNA is TGCGCCAGCAGTGCCGACGCTCCCGGGACAGGATGGAACACCATATATTTT.